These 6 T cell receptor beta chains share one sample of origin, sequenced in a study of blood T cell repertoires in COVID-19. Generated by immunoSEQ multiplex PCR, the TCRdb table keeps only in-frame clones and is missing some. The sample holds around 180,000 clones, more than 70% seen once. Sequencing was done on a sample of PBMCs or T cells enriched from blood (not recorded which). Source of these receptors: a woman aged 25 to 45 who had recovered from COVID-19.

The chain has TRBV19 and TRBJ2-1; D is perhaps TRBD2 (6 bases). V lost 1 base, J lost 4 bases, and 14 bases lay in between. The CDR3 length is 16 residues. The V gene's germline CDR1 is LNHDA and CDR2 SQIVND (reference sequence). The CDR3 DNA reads TGTGCCAGTAGTATAGTCGGGGGAGTGGTATACAATGAGCAGTTCTTC. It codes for CASSIVGGVVYNEQFF. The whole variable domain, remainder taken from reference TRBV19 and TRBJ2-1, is DGGITQSPKYLFRKEGQNVTLSCEQNLNHDAMYWYRQDPGQGLRLIYYSQIVNDFQKGDIAEGYSVSREKKESFPLTVTSAQKNPTAFYLCASSIVGGVVYNEQFFGPGTRLTVL.

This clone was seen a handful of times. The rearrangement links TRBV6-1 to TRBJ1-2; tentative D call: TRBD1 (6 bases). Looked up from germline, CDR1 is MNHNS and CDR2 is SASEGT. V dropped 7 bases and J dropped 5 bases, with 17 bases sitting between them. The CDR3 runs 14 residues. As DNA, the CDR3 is TGTGCCAGCAACCAACAGGGATCAGGGTATGGCTACACCTTC. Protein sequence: CASNQQGSGYGYTF.

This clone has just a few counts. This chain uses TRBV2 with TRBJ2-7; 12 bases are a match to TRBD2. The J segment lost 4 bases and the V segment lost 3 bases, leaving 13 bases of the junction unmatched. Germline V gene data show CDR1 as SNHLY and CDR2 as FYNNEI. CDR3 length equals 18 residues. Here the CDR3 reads CASSDEAPGLAGTYEQYF. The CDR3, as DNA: TGTGCCAGCAGTGATGAAGCCCCCGGACTAGCGGGGACATACGAGCAGTACTTC.

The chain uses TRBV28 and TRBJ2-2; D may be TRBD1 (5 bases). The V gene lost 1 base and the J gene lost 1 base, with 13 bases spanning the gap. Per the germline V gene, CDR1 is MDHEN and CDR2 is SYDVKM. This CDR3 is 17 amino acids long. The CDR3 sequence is CASSLSGLGENTGELFF. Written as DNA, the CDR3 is TGTGCCAGCAGTTTATCTGGTTTAGGGGAGAACACCGGGGAGCTGTTTTTT.

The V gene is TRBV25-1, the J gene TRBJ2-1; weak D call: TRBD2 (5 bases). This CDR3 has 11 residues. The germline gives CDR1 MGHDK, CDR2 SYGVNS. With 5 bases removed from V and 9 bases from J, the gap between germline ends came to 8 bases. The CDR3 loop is CASSRAGEQFF. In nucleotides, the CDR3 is TGTGCCAGCAGTCGGGCGGGTGAGCAGTTCTTC.

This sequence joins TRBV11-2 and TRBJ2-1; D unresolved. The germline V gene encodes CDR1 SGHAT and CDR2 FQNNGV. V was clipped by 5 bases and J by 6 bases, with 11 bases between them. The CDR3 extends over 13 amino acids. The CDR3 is CASSPLPFNEQFF. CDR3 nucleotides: TGTGCCAGCAGCCCTCTCCCGTTCAATGAGCAGTTCTTC.